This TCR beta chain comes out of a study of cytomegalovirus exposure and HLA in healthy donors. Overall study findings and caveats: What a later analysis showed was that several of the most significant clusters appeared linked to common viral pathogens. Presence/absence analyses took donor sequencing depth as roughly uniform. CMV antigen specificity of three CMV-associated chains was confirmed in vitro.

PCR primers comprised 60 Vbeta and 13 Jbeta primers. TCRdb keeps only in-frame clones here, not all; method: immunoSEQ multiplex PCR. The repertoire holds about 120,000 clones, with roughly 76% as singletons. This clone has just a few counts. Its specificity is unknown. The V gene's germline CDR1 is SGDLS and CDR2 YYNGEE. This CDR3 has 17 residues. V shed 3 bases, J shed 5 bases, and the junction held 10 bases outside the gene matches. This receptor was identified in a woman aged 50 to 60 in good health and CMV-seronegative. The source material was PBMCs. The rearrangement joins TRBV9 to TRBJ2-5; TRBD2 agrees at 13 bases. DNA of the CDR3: TGTGCCAGCAGCGCCGGGACTAGCGGGAATAGTGGGGAGACCCAGTACTTC. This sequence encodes CASSAGTSGNSGETQYF.